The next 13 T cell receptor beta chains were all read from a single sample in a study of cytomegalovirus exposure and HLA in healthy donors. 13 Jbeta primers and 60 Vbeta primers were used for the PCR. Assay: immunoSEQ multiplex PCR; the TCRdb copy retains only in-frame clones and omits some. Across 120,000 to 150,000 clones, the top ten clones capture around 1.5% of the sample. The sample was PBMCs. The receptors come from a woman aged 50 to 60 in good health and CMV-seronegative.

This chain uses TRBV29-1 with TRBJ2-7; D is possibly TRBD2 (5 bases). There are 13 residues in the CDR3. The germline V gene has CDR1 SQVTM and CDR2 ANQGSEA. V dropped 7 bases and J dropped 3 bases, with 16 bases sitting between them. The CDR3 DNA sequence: TGCAGCGCATCTAGCCCCCCCCTCTACGAGCAGTACTTC. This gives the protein CSASSPPLYEQYF.

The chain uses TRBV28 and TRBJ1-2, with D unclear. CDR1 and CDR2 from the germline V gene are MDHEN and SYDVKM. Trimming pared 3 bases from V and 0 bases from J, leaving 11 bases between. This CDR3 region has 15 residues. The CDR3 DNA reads TGTGCCAGCAGTTTGGTCTCACCTACTAACTATGGCTACACCTTC. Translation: CASSLVSPTNYGYTF.

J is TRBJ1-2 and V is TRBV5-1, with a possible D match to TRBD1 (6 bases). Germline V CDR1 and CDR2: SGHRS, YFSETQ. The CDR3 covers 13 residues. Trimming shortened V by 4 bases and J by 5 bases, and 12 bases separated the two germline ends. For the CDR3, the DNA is TGCGCCAGCAGCCCGGACAGCTCATATGGCTACACCTTC. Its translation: CASSPDSSYGYTF.

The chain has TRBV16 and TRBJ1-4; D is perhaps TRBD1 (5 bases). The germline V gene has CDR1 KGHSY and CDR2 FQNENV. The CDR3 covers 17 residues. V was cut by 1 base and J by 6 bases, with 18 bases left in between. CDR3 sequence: CASSQLSRGSGDEKLFF. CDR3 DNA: TGTGCCAGCAGCCAATTAAGTAGGGGAAGTGGTGATGAAAAACTGTTTTTT.

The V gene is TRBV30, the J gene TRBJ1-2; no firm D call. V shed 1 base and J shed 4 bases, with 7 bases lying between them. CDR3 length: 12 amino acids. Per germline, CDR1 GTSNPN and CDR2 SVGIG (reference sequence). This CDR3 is CAWSGAIYGYTF. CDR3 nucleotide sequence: TGTGCCTGGAGTGGGGCGATCTATGGCTACACCTTC.

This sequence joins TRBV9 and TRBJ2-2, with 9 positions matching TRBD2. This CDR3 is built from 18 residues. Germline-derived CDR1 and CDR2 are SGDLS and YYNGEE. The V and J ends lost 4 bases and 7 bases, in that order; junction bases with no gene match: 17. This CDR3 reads CASSSRGSGSVFGGELFF. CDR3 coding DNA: TGTGCCAGCAGCTCTCGGGGTAGCGGGAGCGTCTTTGGCGGGGAGCTGTTTTTT.

The CDR3 nucleotides read TGTGCCAGCAGCCCACGACAGATTAGCTCTGGAAACACCATATATTTT. Its protein is CASSPRQISSGNTIYF. The J gene is TRBJ1-3, the V gene TRBV7-2; possibly TRBD1 for D (5 bases). This CDR3 is 16 amino acids long. Trimming removed 5 bases from V and 0 bases from J, with 14 bases in between. Germline V gene data show CDR1 as SGHTA and CDR2 as FQGNSA.

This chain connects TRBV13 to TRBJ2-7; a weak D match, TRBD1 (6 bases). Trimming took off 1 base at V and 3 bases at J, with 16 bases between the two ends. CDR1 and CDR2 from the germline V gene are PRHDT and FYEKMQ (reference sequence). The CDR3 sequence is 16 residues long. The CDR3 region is CASSLVPGTQLYEQYF. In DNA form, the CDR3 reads TGTGCCAGCAGCTTAGTACCCGGGACACAACTCTACGAGCAGTACTTC.

The CDR3 DNA sequence: TGTGCCAGCAGCCGCGAAGGAGGGGCAGATACGCAGTATTTT. It specifies CASSREGGADTQYF. V is TRBV7-2 and J is TRBJ2-3; weak D call: TRBD2 (6 bases). Germline assignment: CDR1 SGHTA and CDR2 FQGNSA. V gave up 5 bases and J gave up 4 bases, with 13 bases separating them. This CDR3 contains 14 residues.

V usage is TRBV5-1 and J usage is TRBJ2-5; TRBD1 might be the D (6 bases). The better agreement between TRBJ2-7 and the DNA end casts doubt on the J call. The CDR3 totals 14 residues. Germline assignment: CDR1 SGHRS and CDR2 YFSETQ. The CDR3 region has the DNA TGCGCCAGCAGCTTGAACAGGGATTCCTACGAGCAGTACTTC. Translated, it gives CASSLNRDSYEQYF.

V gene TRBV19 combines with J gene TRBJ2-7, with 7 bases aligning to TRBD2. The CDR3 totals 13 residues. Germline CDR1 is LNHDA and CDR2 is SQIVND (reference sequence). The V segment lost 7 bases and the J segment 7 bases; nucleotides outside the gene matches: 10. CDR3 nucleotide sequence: TGTGCCAGTACCGACCCCGGAGCGGGGGAGCAGTACTTC. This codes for CASTDPGAGEQYF. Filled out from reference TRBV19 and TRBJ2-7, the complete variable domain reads DGGITQSPKYLFRKEGQNVTLSCEQNLNHDAMYWYRQDPGQGLRLIYYSQIVNDFQKGDIAEGYSVSREKKESFPLTVTSAQKNPTAFYLCASTDPGAGEQYFGPGTRLTVT.

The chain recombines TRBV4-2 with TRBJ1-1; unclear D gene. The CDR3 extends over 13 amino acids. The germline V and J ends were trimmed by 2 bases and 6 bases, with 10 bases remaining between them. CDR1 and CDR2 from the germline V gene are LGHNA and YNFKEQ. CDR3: CASSQRSRPEAFF. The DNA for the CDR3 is TGTGCCAGCAGCCAACGGAGTAGACCTGAAGCTTTCTTT.

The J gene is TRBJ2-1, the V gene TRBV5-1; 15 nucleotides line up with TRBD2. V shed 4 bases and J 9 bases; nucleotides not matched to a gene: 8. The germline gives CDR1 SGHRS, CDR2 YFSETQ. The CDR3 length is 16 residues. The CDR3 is CASSRRTSGGATEQFF. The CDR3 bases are TGCGCCAGCAGCAGAAGGACTAGCGGGGGGGCAACTGAGCAGTTCTTC.